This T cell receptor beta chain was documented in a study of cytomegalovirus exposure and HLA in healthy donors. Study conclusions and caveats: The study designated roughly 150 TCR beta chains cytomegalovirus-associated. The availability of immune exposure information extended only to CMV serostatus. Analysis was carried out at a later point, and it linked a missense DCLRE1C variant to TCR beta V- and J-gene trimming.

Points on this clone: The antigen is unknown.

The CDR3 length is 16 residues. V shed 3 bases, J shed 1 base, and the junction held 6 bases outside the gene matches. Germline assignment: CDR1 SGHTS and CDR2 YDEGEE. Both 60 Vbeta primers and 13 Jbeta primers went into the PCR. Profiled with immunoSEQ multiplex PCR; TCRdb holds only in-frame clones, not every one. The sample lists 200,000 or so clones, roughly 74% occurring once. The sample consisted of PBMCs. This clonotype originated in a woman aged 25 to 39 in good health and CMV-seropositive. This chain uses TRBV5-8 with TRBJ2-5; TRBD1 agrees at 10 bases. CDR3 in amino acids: CASSWQRDRGQETQYF. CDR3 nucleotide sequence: TGTGCCAGCAGCTGGCAGCGGGACAGGGGCCAAGAGACCCAGTACTTC. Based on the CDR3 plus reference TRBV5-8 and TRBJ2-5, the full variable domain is EAGVTQSPTHLIKTRGQQATLRCSPISGHTSVYWYQQALGLGLQFLLWYDEGEERNRGNFPPRFSGRQFPNYSSELNVNALELEDSALYLCASSWQRDRGQETQYFGPGTRLLVL.